The 21 T cell receptor beta chains below were found in one sample sequenced in a study of radiation and T cells in renal cell carcinoma. Repertoires were generated with immunoSEQ multiplex PCR, while TCRdb's copy carries only in-frame clones and drops some. This sample has about 4,300 clones; 62% occur once, and the top ten carry about 42%. Regarding treatment: 15 Gy SBRT to primary tumor, nephrectomy 4 weeks later. The sample here was tumor tissue, taken from a patient whose treatment included radiotherapy and nephrectomy. These receptors came from an older woman with renal cell carcinoma.

This clone was recorded a few times. The CDR3 region is CASSLSTGGGFGKLFF. The CDR3, as DNA: TGTGCCAGCAGCCTCTCTACAGGGGGCGGTTTTGGAAAACTGTTTTTT. The chain couples TRBV21-1 to TRBJ1-4; the D call of TRBD1 is as the table states it, not checked on the DNA. TRBV21-1 is designated a pseudogene. The CDR3 length is 16 residues.

This chain uses TRBV5-1 with TRBJ1-1; 7 nucleotides agree with TRBD1. Trimming removed 4 bases from V and 2 bases from J; junction bases left unmatched: 11. Germline V gene data show CDR1 as SGHRS and CDR2 as YFSETQ. This CDR3 has 16 amino acids. CDR3 loop: CASSVDRASSNTEAFF. In DNA form, the CDR3 reads TGCGCCAGCAGCGTTGACAGGGCCTCGAGTAACACTGAAGCTTTCTTT.

This chain connects TRBV6-5 to TRBJ1-2; no reliable D call. The ends were cut back, 0 bases at V and 7 bases at J, with 6 bases in the middle. The germline V gene has CDR1 MNHEY and CDR2 SVGAGI. CDR3 size: 12 residues. The chain's CDR3 is CASSYSTGGYTF. CDR3 in DNA: TGTGCCAGCAGTTACTCGACGGGTGGCTACACCTTC.

A single count supports this clone. The chain employs TRBV10-2 and TRBJ2-1; 11 bases fit TRBD2. The germline gives CDR1 WSHSY, CDR2 SAAADI. V dropped 4 bases and J dropped 10; count of bases not matched to a gene: 9. The CDR3 length is 15 residues. DNA for the CDR3: TGCGCCAGCAGTGGACTAGCGGGACCATTAGGCGAGCAGTTCTTC. Translating gives CASSGLAGPLGEQFF.

This clone was detected only a few times. The rearrangement links TRBV30 to TRBJ1-2; D gene ambiguous. This CDR3 is built from 13 residues. Trimming shortened V by 2 bases and J by 4 bases, and 11 bases separated the two germline ends. Germline V gene data show CDR1 as GTSNPN and CDR2 as SVGIG (reference sequence). The CDR3 DNA reads as TGTGCCTGGAGTTCGGGCGGAACCTATGGCTACACCTTC. Residues: CAWSSGGTYGYTF.

This clone was counted only a few times. This rearrangement joins TRBV19 to TRBJ1-2; a possible D gene is TRBD1 (5 bases). Trimming cost V 5 bases and J 2 bases, with 9 bases left between them. Looked up from germline, CDR1 is LNHDA and CDR2 is SQIVND (reference sequence). This CDR3 spans 13 amino acids. The CDR3 DNA sequence: TGTGCCAGTAGTCGACAGACGAACTATGGCTACACCTTC. Translating gives CASSRQTNYGYTF.

The chain is built from TRBV4-1 and TRBJ1-3, with 7 bases lining up with TRBD1. CDR3 length equals 17 residues. Unmatched junction bases numbered 8, after V lost 3 bases and J lost 0 bases. CDR1 and CDR2 from the germline V gene are MGHRA and YSYEKL. The CDR3 protein is CASSQRRGQHSGNTIYF. Here the CDR3 DNA reads TGCGCCAGCAGCCAGAGGCGGGGACAGCACTCTGGAAACACCATATATTTT.

The CDR3 bases are TGTGCCAGCTATAGTGGGTCGTACGAGCAGTACTTC. Protein sequence: CASYSGSYEQYF. V usage is TRBV6-6 and J usage is TRBJ2-7; D is ambiguous. The CDR3 has 12 amino acids. Germline loops: CDR1 MNHNY, CDR2 SVGAGI (reference sequence). Trimming removed 8 bases at V and 4 bases at J, with 12 bases between.

The rearrangement uses TRBV10-1 and TRBJ2-1, with 14 bases fitting TRBD2. Per the germline V gene, CDR1 is WNHNN and CDR2 is SYGVQD (reference sequence). The ends lost 6 bases at V and 8 bases at J; junction bases unmatched: 6. The CDR3 runs 15 residues. In DNA, the CDR3 is TGCGCCAGCAGGCCCGGGACTAGCGGGAGCGATGAGCAGTTCTTC. It yields the protein CASRPGTSGSDEQFF.

This chain links TRBV19 with TRBJ1-5; possible D gene TRBD1, 6 bases. Trimming shortened V by 3 bases and J by 3 bases, and 12 bases separated the two germline ends. CDR3 size: 15 residues. Germline V gene lookup returns CDR1 LNHDA and CDR2 SQIVND (reference sequence). The CDR3 coding sequence is TGTGCCAGTAGTATCCCAGGGGCGGACAATCAGCCCCAGCATTTT. Amino acids: CASSIPGADNQPQHF.

The chain is built from TRBV6-5 and TRBJ1-6, with TRBD1 identical over 7 bases. The CDR3 length is 14 residues. With V trimmed by 6 bases and J by 8 bases, 7 bases remained unmatched. Germline V CDR1 and CDR2: MNHEY, SVGAGI. The CDR3 coding sequence is TGTGCCAGCAGGCAGGGGGGAGGGGATTCACCCCTCCACTTT. Translation: CASRQGGGDSPLHF.

This chain joins TRBV29-1 and TRBJ2-5; D unresolved. The germline V gene encodes CDR1 SQVTM and CDR2 ANQGSEA. V was trimmed by 5 bases and J by 7 bases, leaving 8 bases between them. The CDR3 is 10 amino acids. The CDR3 nucleotides read TGCAGCGTTATTTGGGGGACCCAGTACTTC. Its protein product is CSVIWGTQYF.

This clone was seen a single time. The chain couples TRBV12-5 to TRBJ2-3; 10 nucleotides line up with TRBD1. V lost 6 bases to trimming and J lost 5 bases; unmatched junction nucleotides: 11. This CDR3 comprises 16 residues. The germline V gene encodes CDR1 LGHNT and CDR2 FRNRAP. CDR3 sequence (DNA): TGTGCTAGTGGCCCTTACTCGGGACAGGGGCGAGATACGCAGTATTTT. This gives the protein CASGPYSGQGRDTQYF.

By sample fraction, this clone is medium-sized. The rearrangement links TRBV6-5 to TRBJ1-1; no reliable D call. Germline CDR1 and CDR2: MNHEY and SVGAGI. The CDR3 is 15 residues long. Trimming removed 0 bases from V and 2 bases from J, with 10 bases in between. The CDR3 DNA is TGTGCCAGCAGTTACTCGATTCAGGTCAACACTGAAGCTTTCTTT. Translation gives CASSYSIQVNTEAFF.

The chain couples TRBV5-1 to TRBJ2-1; 7 bases are shared with TRBD2. Germline trimming cut 7 bases from V and 0 bases from J; bases unmatched to any gene: 4. CDR3 length: 14 residues. CDR1 is SGHRS, CDR2 YFSETQ, per germline. The CDR3 spells CASGGDFSYNEQFF. The CDR3 coding sequence is TGCGCCAGCGGGGGGGACTTCTCCTACAATGAGCAGTTCTTC. Drawing the rest from reference TRBV5-1 and TRBJ2-1, the complete variable domain is KAGVTQTPRYLIKTRGQQVTLSCSPISGHRSVSWYQQTPGQGLQFLFEYFSETQRNKGNFPGRFSGRQFSNSRSEMNVSTLELGDSALYLCASGGDFSYNEQFFGPGTRLTVL.

The chain joins TRBV6-1 to TRBJ1-3; 7 bases map to TRBD1. This CDR3 has 17 residues. V trimming: 3 bases; J trimming: 0 bases; junction bases outside the gene matches: 8. Germline CDR1 and CDR2: MNHNS and SASEGT. CDR3 DNA: TGTGCCAGCAGTGAGGGACAGATTGGTAGCTCTGGAAACACCATATATTTT. It codes for CASSEGQIGSSGNTIYF.

The chain has TRBV7-2 and TRBJ1-1; 9 nucleotides agree with TRBD1. V lost 5 bases to trimming and J lost 0 bases; unmatched junction nucleotides: 7. Germline CDR1 and CDR2: SGHTA and FQGNSA. This CDR3 has 16 residues. CDR3 protein: CASSPRDRVMNTEAFF. CDR3 DNA: TGTGCCAGCAGCCCCAGGGACAGGGTAATGAACACTGAAGCTTTCTTT.

This chain joins TRBV5-1 and TRBJ1-2; 9 bases fit TRBD1. The CDR3 runs 15 residues. Trimming cost V 4 bases and J 4 bases; bases outside gene matches: 8. From germline, CDR1 is SGHRS and CDR2 YFSETQ. CDR3 bases: TGCGCCAGCAGCACGGGACAGGGTTTACTCTATGGCTACACCTTC. Amino acids: CASSTGQGLLYGYTF.

V and J are TRBV18 and TRBJ2-7; D is ambiguous. The V end was cut by 6 bases, the J end by 3 bases, with 9 bases between. The CDR3 has 12 amino acids. The germline CDR1 and CDR2 sequences are KGHSH and LQKENI. The CDR3, as DNA: TGTGCCAGCTCCCCCGAGTTCTACGAGCAGTACTTC. Encoded protein: CASSPEFYEQYF.

This clone came up a few times. The rearrangement links TRBV2 to TRBJ2-7; possible D gene TRBD1, 6 bases. This CDR3 comprises 14 residues. Germline CDR1 is SNHLY and CDR2 is FYNNEI. The V gene lost 7 bases and the J gene lost 1 base, with 14 bases spanning the gap. CDR3 sequence reads: CASKGEFRSYEQYF. CDR3 DNA sequence: TGTGCCAGCAAGGGGGAGTTCAGATCCTACGAGCAGTACTTC.

V is TRBV9 and J is TRBJ2-3; no reliable D call. Germline CDR1 and CDR2: SGDLS and YYNGEE. The V end lost 1 base, the J end lost 6 bases, and 9 bases lay between the germline ends. This CDR3 region has 13 residues. The CDR3 sequence is CASSVLIQDTQYF. DNA for the CDR3: TGTGCCAGCAGCGTATTAATCCAGGATACGCAGTATTTT.